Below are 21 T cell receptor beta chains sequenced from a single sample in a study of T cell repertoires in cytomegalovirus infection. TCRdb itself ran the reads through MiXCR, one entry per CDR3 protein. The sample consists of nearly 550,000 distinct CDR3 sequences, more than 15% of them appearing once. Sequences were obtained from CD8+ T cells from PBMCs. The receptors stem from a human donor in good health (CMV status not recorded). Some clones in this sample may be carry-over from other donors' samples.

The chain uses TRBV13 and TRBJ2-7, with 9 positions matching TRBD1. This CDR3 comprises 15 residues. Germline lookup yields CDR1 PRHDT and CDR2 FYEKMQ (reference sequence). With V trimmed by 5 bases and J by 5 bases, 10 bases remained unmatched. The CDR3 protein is CASSTRTGEDDEQYF. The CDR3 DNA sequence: TGTGCCAGCAGCACCCGGACAGGGGAGGACGACGAGCAGTACTTC.

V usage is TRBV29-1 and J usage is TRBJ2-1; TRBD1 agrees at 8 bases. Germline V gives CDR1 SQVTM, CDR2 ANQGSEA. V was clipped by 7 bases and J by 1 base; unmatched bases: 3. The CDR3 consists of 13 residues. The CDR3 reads CSARQGSYNEQFF. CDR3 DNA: TGCAGCGCCCGACAGGGGTCCTACAATGAGCAGTTCTTC.

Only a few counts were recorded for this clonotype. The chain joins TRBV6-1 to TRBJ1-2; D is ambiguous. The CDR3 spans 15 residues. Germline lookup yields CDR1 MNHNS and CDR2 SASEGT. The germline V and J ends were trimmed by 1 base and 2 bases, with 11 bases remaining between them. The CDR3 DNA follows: TGTGCCAGCAGTGAAGTCCCACAAACCAACTATGGCTACACCTTC. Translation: CASSEVPQTNYGYTF.

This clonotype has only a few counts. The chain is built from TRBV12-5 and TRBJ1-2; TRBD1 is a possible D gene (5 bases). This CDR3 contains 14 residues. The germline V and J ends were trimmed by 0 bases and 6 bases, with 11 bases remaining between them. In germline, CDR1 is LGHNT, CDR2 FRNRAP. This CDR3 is CASGLVREGDGYTF. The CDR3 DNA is TGTGCTAGTGGTTTGGTACGTGAAGGGGATGGCTACACCTTC.

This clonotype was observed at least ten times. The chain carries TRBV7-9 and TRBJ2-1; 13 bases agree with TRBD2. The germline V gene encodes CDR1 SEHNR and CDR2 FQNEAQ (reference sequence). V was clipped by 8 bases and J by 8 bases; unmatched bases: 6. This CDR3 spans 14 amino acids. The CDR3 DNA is TGTGCCAGCGGCGGACTAGCGGGAGCGGATGAGCAGTTCTTC. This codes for CASGGLAGADEQFF.

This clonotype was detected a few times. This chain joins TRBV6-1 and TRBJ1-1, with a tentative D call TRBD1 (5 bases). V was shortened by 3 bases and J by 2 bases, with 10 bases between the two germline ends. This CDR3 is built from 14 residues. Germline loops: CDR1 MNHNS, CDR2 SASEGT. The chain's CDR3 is CASSDRGRNTEAFF. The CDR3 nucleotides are TGTGCCAGCAGTGACCGGGGGAGAAACACTGAAGCTTTCTTT.

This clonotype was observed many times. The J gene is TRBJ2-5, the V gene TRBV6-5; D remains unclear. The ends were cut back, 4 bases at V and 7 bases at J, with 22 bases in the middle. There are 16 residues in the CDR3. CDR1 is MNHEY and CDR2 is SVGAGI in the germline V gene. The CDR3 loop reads CASSSVQTRARGTQYF. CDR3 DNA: TGTGCCAGCAGTTCCGTACAAACACGCGCTCGAGGGACCCAGTACTTC.

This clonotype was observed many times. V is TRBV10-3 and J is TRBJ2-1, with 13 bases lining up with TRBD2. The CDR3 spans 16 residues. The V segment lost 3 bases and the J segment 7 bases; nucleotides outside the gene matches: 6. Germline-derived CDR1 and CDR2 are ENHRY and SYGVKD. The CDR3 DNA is TGTGCCATCAGTGATACACTAGCGGGAGGGCCAAATGAGCAGTTCTTC. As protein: CAISDTLAGGPNEQFF.

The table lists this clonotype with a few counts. CDR3 loop: CASSAGASNTEAFF. CDR3 nucleotide sequence: TGTGCCAGCAGCGCAGGGGCCTCGAACACTGAAGCTTTCTTT. The genes are TRBV2 and TRBJ1-1, with a possible D match to TRBD1 (6 bases). The germline CDR1 and CDR2 sequences are SNHLY and FYNNEI. The CDR3 runs 14 residues. V was pared by 6 bases and J by 1 base, with 12 bases between.

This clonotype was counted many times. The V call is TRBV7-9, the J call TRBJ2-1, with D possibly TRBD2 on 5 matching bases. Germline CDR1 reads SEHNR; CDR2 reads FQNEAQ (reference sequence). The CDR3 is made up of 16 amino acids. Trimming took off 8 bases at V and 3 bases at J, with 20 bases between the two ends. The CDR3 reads CASLLTWTGSYNEQFF. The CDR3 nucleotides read TGTGCCAGCTTACTTACGTGGACGGGAAGCTACAATGAGCAGTTCTTC.

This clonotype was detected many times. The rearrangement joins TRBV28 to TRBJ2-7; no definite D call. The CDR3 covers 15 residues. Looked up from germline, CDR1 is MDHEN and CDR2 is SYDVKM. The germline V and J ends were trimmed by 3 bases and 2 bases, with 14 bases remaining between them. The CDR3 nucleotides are TGTGCCAGCAGTTTGGGCCAAGGCAGTACCTACGAGCAGTACTTC. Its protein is CASSLGQGSTYEQYF.

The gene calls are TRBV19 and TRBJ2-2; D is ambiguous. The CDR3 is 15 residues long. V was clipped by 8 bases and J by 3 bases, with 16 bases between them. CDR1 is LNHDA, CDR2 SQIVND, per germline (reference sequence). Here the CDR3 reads CASGPGLTYTGELFF. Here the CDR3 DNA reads TGTGCCAGTGGGCCAGGCCTTACCTACACCGGGGAGCTGTTTTTT. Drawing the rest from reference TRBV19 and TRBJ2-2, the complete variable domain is DGGITQSPKYLFRKEGQNVTLSCEQNLNHDAMYWYRQDPGQGLRLIYYSQIVNDFQKGDIAEGYSVSREKKESFPLTVTSAQKNPTAFYLCASGPGLTYTGELFFGEGSRLTVL.

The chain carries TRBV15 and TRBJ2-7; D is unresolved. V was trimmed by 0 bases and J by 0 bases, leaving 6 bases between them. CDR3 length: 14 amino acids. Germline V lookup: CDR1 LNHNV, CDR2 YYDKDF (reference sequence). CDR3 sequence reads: CATSRDRTSYEQYF. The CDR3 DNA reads TGTGCCACCAGCAGAGACAGGACCTCCTACGAGCAGTACTTC. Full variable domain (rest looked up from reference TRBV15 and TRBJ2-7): DAMVIQNPRYQVTQFGKPVTLSCSQTLNHNVMYWYQQKSSQAPKLLFHYYDKDFNNEADTPDNFQSRRPNTSFCFLDIRSPGLGDTAMYLCATSRDRTSYEQYFGPGTRLTVT.

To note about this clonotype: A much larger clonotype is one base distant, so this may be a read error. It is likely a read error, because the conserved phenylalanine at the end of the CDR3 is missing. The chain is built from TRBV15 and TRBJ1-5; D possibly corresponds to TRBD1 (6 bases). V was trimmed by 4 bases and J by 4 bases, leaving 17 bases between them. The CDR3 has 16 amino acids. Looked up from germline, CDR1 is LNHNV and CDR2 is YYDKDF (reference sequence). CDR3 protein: CATSTGRGAGNQPQHS. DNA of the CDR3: TGTGCCACCAGCACCGGCCGGGGGGCAGGGAATCAGCCCCAGCATTCT.

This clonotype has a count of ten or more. Written as DNA, the CDR3 is TGTGCCAGCAGCTTCCTTGCATCCTACAATGAGCAGTTCTTC. It encodes CASSFLASYNEQFF. The V gene is TRBV7-2, the J gene TRBJ2-1; D gene ambiguous. The ends were cut back, 3 bases at V and 1 base at J, with 7 bases in the middle. This CDR3 region has 14 residues. Per the germline V gene, CDR1 is SGHTA and CDR2 is FQGNSA.

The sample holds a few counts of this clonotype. The CDR3 spells CASWDRVGYNEQFF. The CDR3 DNA reads TGTGCCAGCTGGGACAGGGTGGGGTACAATGAGCAGTTCTTC. The gene calls are TRBV6-1 and TRBJ2-1; 9 nucleotides line up with TRBD1. After removal of 8 bases from V and 4 bases from J, the junction contained 6 bases not matched to a gene. The CDR3 has 14 amino acids. CDR1 and CDR2 from the germline V gene are MNHNS and SASEGT.

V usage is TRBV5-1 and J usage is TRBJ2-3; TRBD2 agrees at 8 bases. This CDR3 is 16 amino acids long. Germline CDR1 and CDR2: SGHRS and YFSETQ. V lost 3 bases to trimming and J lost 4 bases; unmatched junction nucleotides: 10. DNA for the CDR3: TGCGCCAGCAGCTCGAGGGGAGCGGGAGTATCAGATACGCAGTATTTT. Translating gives CASSSRGAGVSDTQYF.

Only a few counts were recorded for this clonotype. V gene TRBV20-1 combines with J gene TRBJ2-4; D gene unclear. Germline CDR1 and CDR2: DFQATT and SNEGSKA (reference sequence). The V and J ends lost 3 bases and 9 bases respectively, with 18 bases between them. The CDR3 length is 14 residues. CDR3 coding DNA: TGCAGTGCTAGTTTCAGGAGACGCCCGGGCATTCAGTACTTC. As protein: CSASFRRRPGIQYF.

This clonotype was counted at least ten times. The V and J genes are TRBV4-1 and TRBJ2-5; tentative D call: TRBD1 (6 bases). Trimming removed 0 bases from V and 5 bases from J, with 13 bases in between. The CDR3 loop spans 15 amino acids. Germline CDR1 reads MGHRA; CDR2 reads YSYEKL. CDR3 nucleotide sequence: TGCGCCAGCAGCCAAGATGAGTACAGGGATGAGACCCAGTACTTC. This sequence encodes CASSQDEYRDETQYF.

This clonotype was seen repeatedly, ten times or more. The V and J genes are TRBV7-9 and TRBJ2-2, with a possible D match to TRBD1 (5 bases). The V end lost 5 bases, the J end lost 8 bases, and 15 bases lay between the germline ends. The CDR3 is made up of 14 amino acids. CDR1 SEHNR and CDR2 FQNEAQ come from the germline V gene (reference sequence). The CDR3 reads CASSAGQVTGELFF. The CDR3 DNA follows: TGTGCCAGCAGCGCTGGACAAGTTACGGGGGAGCTGTTTTTT.

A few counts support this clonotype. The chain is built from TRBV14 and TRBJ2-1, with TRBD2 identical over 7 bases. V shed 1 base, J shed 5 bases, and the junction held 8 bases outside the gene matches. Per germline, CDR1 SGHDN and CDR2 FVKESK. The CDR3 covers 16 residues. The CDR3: CASSQVPTSRDNEQFF. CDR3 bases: TGTGCCAGCAGCCAAGTCCCGACTAGCCGGGACAATGAGCAGTTCTTC.